These 14 T cell receptor beta chains share one sample of origin, sequenced in a study of blood T cell repertoires in COVID-19. TCRdb's table, derived via immunoSEQ multiplex PCR, lists solely in-frame clones and lacks some. There are 87,000 or so clones in the sample; approximately 86% occur only once, and approximately 2.9% lies in the top ten. The sequencing input was peripheral blood. These receptors were collected from a woman aged 45 to 65 with active or convalescent COVID-19.

The chain uses TRBV4-3 and TRBJ2-7; weak D call: TRBD1 (5 bases). From germline, CDR1 is LGHNA and CDR2 YSLEER. V shed 2 bases and J shed 4 bases, with 9 bases lying between them. CDR3 length: 13 residues. CDR3 sequence reads: CASSQIQGYEQYF. The CDR3 bases are TGCGCCAGCAGCCAAATTCAGGGTTACGAGCAGTACTTC.

The J gene is TRBJ1-3, the V gene TRBV5-1; no definite D call. Germline V gene lookup returns CDR1 SGHRS and CDR2 YFSETQ. V was shortened by 4 bases and J by 1 base, with 12 bases between the two germline ends. The length of the CDR3 is 15 residues. The CDR3 protein is CASSELGDSGNTIYF. The CDR3 DNA follows: TGCGCCAGCAGCGAACTCGGTGATTCTGGAAACACCATATATTTT.

The chain employs TRBV13 and TRBJ2-1; TRBD1 matches at 10 bases. CDR3 length: 16 residues. The junction had 13 bases not matched to a gene; V was cut back by 5 bases and J by 9 bases. Looked up from germline, CDR1 is PRHDT and CDR2 is FYEKMQ (reference sequence). The CDR3 loop is CASSPTGQGFVREQFF. The CDR3 DNA reads as TGTGCCAGCAGCCCAACGGGACAGGGGTTCGTTCGTGAGCAGTTCTTC.

This chain links TRBV5-8 with TRBJ1-5, with D perhaps matching TRBD1 (5 bases). The CDR3 covers 14 residues. CDR1 is SGHTS, CDR2 YDEGEE, per germline. V shed 0 bases and J shed 9 bases, with 13 bases lying between them. DNA for the CDR3: TGTGCCAGCAGCTTGGGCGGACATGGTGGGCCCCAGCATTTT. It translates to CASSLGGHGGPQHF.

The genes are TRBV7-9 and TRBJ1-2; no clear D gene. V gave up 0 bases and J gave up 4 bases, with 6 bases separating them. Germline loops: CDR1 SEHNR, CDR2 FQNEAQ (reference sequence). The CDR3 runs to 13 residues. Written as DNA, the CDR3 is TGTGCCAGCAGCTTAGCTACCAGCTATGGCTACACCTTC. Amino acid sequence: CASSLATSYGYTF.

J is TRBJ1-5 and V is TRBV19; 7 nucleotides agree with TRBD1. The CDR3 is 14 residues long. CDR1 is LNHDA and CDR2 is SQIVND in the germline V gene (reference sequence). Trimming took 9 bases from V and 5 from J; bases not matched to a gene: 10. CDR3: CASAQGQSYQPQHF. CDR3 in DNA: TGTGCCAGCGCCCAGGGACAGTCCTATCAGCCCCAGCATTTT.

The chain combines TRBV6-2 or TRBV6-3 with TRBJ1-2; D is uncertain. Germline V gene lookup returns CDR1 MNHEY and CDR2 SVGEGT. The CDR3 is 14 amino acids. Trimming left V 5 bases short and J 7 bases short, with 17 bases between. CDR3 in amino acids: CASSLDWVRAGYTF. As DNA, the CDR3 is TGTGCCAGCAGTCTGGACTGGGTCCGGGCTGGCTACACCTTC.

This clone was counted a single time. The J gene is TRBJ2-5, the V gene TRBV2, with TRBD2 matching over 8 bases. Per the germline V gene, CDR1 is SNHLY and CDR2 is FYNNEI. The CDR3 is made up of 17 amino acids. V shed 4 bases, J shed 5 bases, and the junction held 15 bases outside the gene matches. The DNA for the CDR3 is TGTGCCAGCAGTGTAGTTATGGGCGGGGGGAACCTTGAGACCCAGTACTTC. Protein: CASSVVMGGGNLETQYF.

The CDR3 protein is CASSQDLGANVLTF. The DNA of the CDR3 is TGTGCCAGCAGCCAAGACTTAGGGGCCAACGTCCTGACTTTC. This chain uses TRBV7-2 with TRBJ2-6; D gene unclear. The germline V gene encodes CDR1 SGHTA and CDR2 FQGNSA. Trimming stripped 5 bases from V and 4 bases from J, with 9 bases between. This CDR3 comprises 14 residues.

The chain links TRBV5-1 to TRBJ1-6; TRBD1 matches 8 bases. Germline loops: CDR1 SGHRS, CDR2 YFSETQ. V trimming: 3 bases; J trimming: 5 bases; junction bases outside the gene matches: 4. CDR3 length: 15 amino acids. CDR3 nucleotides: TGCGCCAGCAGCTCGGACAGGGTTAATAATTCACCCCTCCACTTT. Amino acid sequence: CASSSDRVNNSPLHF. Filled out from reference TRBV5-1 and TRBJ1-6, the complete variable domain reads KAGVTQTPRYLIKTRGQQVTLSCSPISGHRSVSWYQQTPGQGLQFLFEYFSETQRNKGNFPGRFSGRQFSNSRSEMNVSTLELGDSALYLCASSSDRVNNSPLHFGNGTRLTVT.

The V gene is TRBV29-1, the J gene TRBJ1-2, with D possibly matching TRBD1 (6 bases). Germline V gene lookup returns CDR1 SQVTM and CDR2 ANQGSEA. The length of the CDR3 is 11 residues. V lost 4 bases and J lost 8, with 11 bases in between. The CDR3 loop is CSVGQGQGYTF. As DNA, the CDR3 is TGCAGCGTTGGGCAGGGGCAAGGCTACACCTTC.

Written as DNA, the CDR3 is TGTGCCAGCAGCCGGAGCTCCTACAATGAGCAGTTCTTC. Translating gives CASSRSSYNEQFF. This chain links TRBV7-2 with TRBJ2-1, with D unresolved. Germline values: CDR1 SGHTA, CDR2 FQGNSA. The length of the CDR3 is 13 residues. Trimming removed 5 bases at V and 0 bases at J, with 5 bases between.

The J gene is TRBJ1-1, the V gene TRBV5-4; a possible D gene is TRBD1 (6 bases). CDR3 length equals 14 residues. Germline V gives CDR1 SGHNT, CDR2 YYREEE (reference sequence). V lost 3 bases and J lost 2, with 11 bases in between. The CDR3 here is CASSSSGHNTEAFF. For the CDR3, the DNA is TGTGCCAGCAGCTCCTCGGGACACAACACTGAAGCTTTCTTT.

This clone was seen ten or more times. The chain carries TRBV30 and TRBJ1-1; D gene ambiguous. Germline values: CDR1 GTSNPN, CDR2 SVGIG (reference sequence). With 5 bases removed from V and 2 bases from J, the gap between germline ends came to 15 bases. The CDR3 loop spans 14 amino acids. CDR3 sequence (DNA): TGTGCCTGGGACACAAGTCCCTTAAACACTGAAGCTTTCTTT. Translated: CAWDTSPLNTEAFF.